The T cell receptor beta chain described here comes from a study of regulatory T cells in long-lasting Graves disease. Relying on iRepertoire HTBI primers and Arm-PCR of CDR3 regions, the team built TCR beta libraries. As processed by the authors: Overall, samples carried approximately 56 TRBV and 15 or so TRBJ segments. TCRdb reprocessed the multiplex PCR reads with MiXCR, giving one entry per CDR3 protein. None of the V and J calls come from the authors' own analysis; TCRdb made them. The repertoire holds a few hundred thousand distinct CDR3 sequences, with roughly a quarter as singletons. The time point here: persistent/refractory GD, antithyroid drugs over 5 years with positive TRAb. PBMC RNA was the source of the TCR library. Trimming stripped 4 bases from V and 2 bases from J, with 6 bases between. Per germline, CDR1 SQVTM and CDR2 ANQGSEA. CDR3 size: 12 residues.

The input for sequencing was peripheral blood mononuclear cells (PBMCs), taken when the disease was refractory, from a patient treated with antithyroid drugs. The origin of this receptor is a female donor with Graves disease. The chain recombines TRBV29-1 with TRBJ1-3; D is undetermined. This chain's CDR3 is CSVVLAGNTIYF. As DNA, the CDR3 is TGCAGCGTTGTGTTAGCTGGAAACACCATATATTTT.